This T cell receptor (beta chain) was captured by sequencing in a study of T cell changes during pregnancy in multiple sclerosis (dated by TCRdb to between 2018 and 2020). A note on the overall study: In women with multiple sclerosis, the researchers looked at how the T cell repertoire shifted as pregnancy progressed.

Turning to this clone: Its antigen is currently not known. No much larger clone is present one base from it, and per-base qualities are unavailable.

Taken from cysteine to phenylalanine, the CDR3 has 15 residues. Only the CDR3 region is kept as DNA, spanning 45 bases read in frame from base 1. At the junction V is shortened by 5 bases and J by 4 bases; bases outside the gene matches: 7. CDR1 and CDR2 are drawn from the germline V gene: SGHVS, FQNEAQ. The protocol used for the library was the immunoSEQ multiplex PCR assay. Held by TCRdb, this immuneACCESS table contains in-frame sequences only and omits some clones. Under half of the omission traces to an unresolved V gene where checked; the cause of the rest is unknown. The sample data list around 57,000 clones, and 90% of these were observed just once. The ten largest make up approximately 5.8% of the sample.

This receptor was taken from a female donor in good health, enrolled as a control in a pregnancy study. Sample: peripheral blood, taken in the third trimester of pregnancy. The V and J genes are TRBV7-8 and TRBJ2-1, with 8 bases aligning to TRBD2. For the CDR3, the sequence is CASSPGLAGYNEQFF. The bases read TGTGCCAGCAGCCCTGGACTAGCAGGTTACAATGAGCAGTTCTTC.